The 28 T cell receptor beta chains in this list originate from one sample, sequenced in a study of blood T cell repertoires in COVID-19 (dated by TCRdb to between 2020 and 2021). Library method: the immunoSEQ multiplex PCR assay. TCRdb carries this immuneACCESS record with in-frame sequences only. Its versions omit some clonotypes, under half of them owing to an unresolved V gene in the studies checked, with the rest unexplained. The sample table shows about 270,000 clones, and approximately 86% are seen once. The ten most abundant clones make up approximately 9% of the sample. Sequencing was performed on peripheral blood. These receptors were obtained from a man aged 40-49 years with active or convalescent COVID-19.

This clone was counted between two and nine times. The rearrangement links TRBV19 to TRBJ2-5; 10 bases fit TRBD2. The junction had 14 bases not matched to a gene; V was cut back by 6 bases and J by 4 bases. From germline, CDR1 is LNHDA and CDR2 SQIVND (reference sequence). The CDR3 sequence is 17 residues long. The CDR3 is CASSRAPSGGTPETQYF. The CDR3 nucleotides are TGTGCCAGTAGCCGGGCGCCTAGCGGGGGCACCCCAGAGACCCAGTACTTC.

V is TRBV27 and J is TRBJ1-4; D gene uncertain. CDR1 is MNHEY, CDR2 SMNVEV, per germline (reference sequence). V lost 5 bases and J 3 bases, leaving 13 bases between the germline ends. CDR3 size: 15 residues. CDR3 bases: TGTGCCAGCAGTCAATTGCCAGTACCTAATGAAAAACTGTTTTTT. Translation gives CASSQLPVPNEKLFF.

The rearrangement joins TRBV6-5 to TRBJ2-7; D possibly corresponds to TRBD2 (6 bases). CDR3 length equals 13 residues. Germline loops: CDR1 MNHEY, CDR2 SVGAGI. V gave up 6 bases and J gave up 0 bases, with 9 bases separating them. The DNA for the CDR3 is TGTGCCAGCAGCCCGGGAGTCTCCTACGAGCAGTACTTC. Residues: CASSPGVSYEQYF.

This rearrangement joins TRBV5-5 to TRBJ2-7; 10 nucleotides line up with TRBD1. This CDR3 is 20 amino acids long. CDR1 and CDR2 (germline): SGHKS, YYEKEE (reference sequence). J gave up 2 bases and V 0 bases, and 17 bases lay outside the gene matches. The CDR3 DNA sequence: TGTGCCAGCAGCTTGGACCTCCGGGACAGGGGACTCCTTAGCCCCTACGAGCAGTACTTC. Amino acids: CASSLDLRDRGLLSPYEQYF. The variable domain in full, completed from reference TRBV5-5 and TRBJ2-7, reads DAGVTQSPTHLIKTRGQQVTLRCSPISGHKSVSWYQQVLGQGPQFIFQYYEKEERGRGNFPDRFSARQFPNYSSELNVNALLLGDSALYLCASSLDLRDRGLLSPYEQYFGPGTRLTVT.

This sequence joins TRBV25-1 and TRBJ1-1; D is perhaps TRBD1 (6 bases). V shed 6 bases and J shed 4 bases, with 15 bases lying between them. Germline V gene data show CDR1 as MGHDK and CDR2 as SYGVNS. CDR3 length equals 14 residues. The CDR3 coding sequence is TGTGCCAGCAGCCGACAGGCCGAAGTCACTGAAGCTTTCTTT. As protein: CASSRQAEVTEAFF. The whole variable domain, remainder taken from reference TRBV25-1 and TRBJ1-1, is EADIYQTPRYLVIGTGKKITLECSQTMGHDKMYWYQQDPGMELHLIHYSYGVNSTEKGDLSSESTVSRIRTEHFPLTLESARPSHTSQYLCASSRQAEVTEAFFGQGTRLTVV.

V gene TRBV27 combines with J gene TRBJ2-3; D is unresolved. CDR1 MNHEY and CDR2 SMNVEV come from the germline V gene (reference sequence). With 2 bases removed from V and 2 bases from J, the gap between germline ends came to 8 bases. CDR3 length: 14 residues. The CDR3 is CASSLTRITDTQYF. CDR3 DNA: TGTGCCAGCAGTTTAACGCGGATCACAGATACGCAGTATTTT.

The chain links TRBV5-4 to TRBJ2-1, with a tentative D call TRBD2 (5 bases). The CDR3 has 16 residues. From germline, CDR1 is SGHNT and CDR2 YYREEE (reference sequence). V gave up 4 bases and J gave up 4 bases, with 18 bases separating them. CDR3 loop: CASSQKLSGIYNEQFF. The CDR3 DNA reads as TGTGCCAGCAGCCAAAAACTGAGCGGAATATACAATGAGCAGTTCTTC.

This clone is a singleton in its sample. V usage is TRBV6-5 and J usage is TRBJ1-5, with a tentative D call TRBD1 (6 bases). The CDR3 loop spans 12 amino acids. The V end was cut by 11 bases, the J end by 4 bases, with 12 bases between. Looked up from germline, CDR1 is MNHEY and CDR2 is SVGAGI. The CDR3 DNA follows: TGTGCCGTACAGGGAACTAATCAGCCCCAGCATTTT. Its translation is CAVQGTNQPQHF.

The J gene is TRBJ1-1, the V gene TRBV3-1 (or the pseudogene TRBV3-2); 8 nucleotides agree with TRBD1. CDR3 length: 15 amino acids. Germline loops: CDR1 LGHDT, CDR2 YNNKEL (reference sequence). V gave up 2 bases and J gave up 11 bases; unmatched junction bases: 13. The CDR3: CASSQPTGAAVTAFF. CDR3 DNA: TGTGCCAGCAGCCAACCGACAGGGGCCGCGGTGACGGCTTTCTTT.

The V and J genes are TRBV4-2 and TRBJ2-1; D uncertain. CDR1 LGHNA and CDR2 YNFKEQ come from the germline V gene. The CDR3 covers 16 residues. V shed 1 base and J shed 8 bases, with 18 bases lying between them. The CDR3 spells CASSQVFRSPLDEQFF. The CDR3, as DNA: TGTGCCAGCAGCCAAGTATTCAGGTCTCCCCTGGATGAGCAGTTCTTC.

The chain combines TRBV5-1 with TRBJ1-6, with 10 bases aligning to TRBD1. The CDR3 sequence is 15 residues long. Germline V lookup: CDR1 SGHRS, CDR2 YFSETQ. J lost 6 bases, V lost 4 bases, and 4 bases had no gene match. The CDR3 loop reads CASSPGQGGNSPLHF. Written as DNA, the CDR3 is TGCGCCAGCAGCCCAGGACAGGGGGGTAATTCACCCCTCCACTTT.

The V gene is TRBV2, the J gene TRBJ2-3; 16 nucleotides match TRBD2. V lost 6 bases and J lost 3; bases outside the gene matches: 6. Looked up from germline, CDR1 is SNHLY and CDR2 is FYNNEI. The CDR3 covers 17 residues. For the CDR3, the DNA is TGTGCCAGCAGCCCCGGGACTAGCGGGAGGGCAACAGATACGCAGTATTTT. It yields the protein CASSPGTSGRATDTQYF. Based on the CDR3 plus reference TRBV2 and TRBJ2-3, the full variable domain is EPEVTQTPSHQVTQMGQEVILRCVPISNHLYFYWYRQILGQKVEFLVSFYNNEISEKSEIFDDQFSVERPDGSNFTLKIRSTKLEDSAMYFCASSPGTSGRATDTQYFGPGTRLTVL.

This rearrangement joins TRBV7-9 to TRBJ2-2; 7 bases fit TRBD2. There are 15 residues in the CDR3. Germline-derived CDR1 and CDR2 are SEHNR and FQNEAQ (reference sequence). The J segment lost 3 bases and the V segment lost 6 bases, leaving 7 bases of the junction unmatched. The CDR3 DNA sequence: TGTGCCAGCAGGCCAACTGGGAGGGACACCGGGGAGCTGTTTTTT. It codes for CASRPTGRDTGELFF.

A word on this clone: The sample holds other DNA sequences that translate to the same CDR3. The genes are TRBV5-1 and TRBJ2-3, with D maybe TRBD2 (5 bases). The CDR3 loop spans 13 amino acids. V gave up 0 bases and J gave up 4 bases, with 6 bases separating them. Germline V gives CDR1 SGHRS, CDR2 YFSETQ. For the CDR3, the DNA is TGCGCCAGCAGCTTGGCCGGGGCAGATACGCAGTATTTT. Amino acids: CASSLAGADTQYF.

The gene calls are TRBV30 and TRBJ1-6, with 8 bases lining up with TRBD1. This CDR3 has 14 amino acids. V was clipped by 1 base and J by 9 bases; unmatched bases: 5. Germline CDR1 GTSNPN, CDR2 SVGIG (reference sequence). Here the CDR3 DNA reads TGTGCCTGGAGTGAAGGACAGGGCCGTTCACCCCTCCACTTT. Translating it yields CAWSEGQGRSPLHF.

V usage is TRBV2 and J usage is TRBJ2-7, with D perhaps TRBD1 (5 bases). V was trimmed by 2 bases and J by 2 bases, leaving 10 bases between them. The germline gives CDR1 SNHLY, CDR2 FYNNEI. CDR3 length: 14 amino acids. The CDR3: CASSENRWAYEQYF. The CDR3 DNA reads as TGTGCCAGCAGTGAAAACAGGTGGGCCTACGAGCAGTACTTC.

This chain uses TRBV9 with TRBJ1-6; 10 bases match TRBD1. From germline, CDR1 is SGDLS and CDR2 YYNGEE. CDR3 length: 14 amino acids. V trimming: 3 bases; J trimming: 10 bases; junction bases outside the gene matches: 4. CDR3 coding DNA: TGTGCCAGCAGCGGACAGGGGGCCCAATCACCCCTCCACTTT. It specifies CASSGQGAQSPLHF.

This rearrangement joins TRBV15 to TRBJ2-7, with TRBD2 as a possible D gene (5 bases). The CDR3 length is 14 residues. The V and J ends lost 6 bases and 6 bases respectively, with 18 bases between them. Germline V gene sequence: CDR1 LNHNV, CDR2 YYDKDF (reference sequence). The CDR3: CATSSGSGISEQYF. The DNA of the CDR3 is TGTGCCACCAGTTCGGGATCGGGCATCTCCGAGCAGTACTTC.

The CDR3 nucleotides are TGTGCCAGCAGCCAAGTAGACAGGGGGTTAAACTATGGCTACACCTTC. As protein: CASSQVDRGLNYGYTF. V gene TRBV3-1 (or the pseudogene TRBV3-2) combines with J gene TRBJ1-2; 9 positions agree with TRBD1. V shed 1 base and J 2 bases; nucleotides not matched to a gene: 5. The CDR3 spans 16 residues. Germline CDR1 LGHDT, CDR2 YNNKEL (reference sequence).

The gene calls are TRBV6-5 and TRBJ2-5; no definite D call. The V end was cut by 8 bases, the J end by 5 bases, with 18 bases between. The germline V gene has CDR1 MNHEY and CDR2 SVGAGI. The CDR3 covers 14 residues. CDR3 residues: CASANHPRWETQYF. The CDR3 DNA follows: TGTGCCAGCGCGAATCACCCCCGGTGGGAGACCCAGTACTTC.

The chain is built from TRBV13 and TRBJ2-7; TRBD1 matches 9 bases. This CDR3 is built from 15 residues. Trimming at V came to 6 bases and at J to 3 bases, leaving 9 bases not matched to a gene. In germline, CDR1 is PRHDT, CDR2 FYEKMQ (reference sequence). CDR3: CASSWMTGGFYEQYF. The CDR3 bases are TGTGCCAGCAGTTGGATGACAGGGGGGTTCTACGAGCAGTACTTC.

This rearrangement joins TRBV5-1 to TRBJ2-1, with 13 bases identical to TRBD2. Trimming at V came to 4 bases and at J to 6 bases, leaving 7 bases not matched to a gene. The length of the CDR3 is 16 residues. Germline V gives CDR1 SGHRS, CDR2 YFSETQ. CDR3 protein: CASSPSGTSGVNEQFF. The CDR3 nucleotides are TGCGCCAGCAGCCCATCCGGGACTAGCGGGGTCAATGAGCAGTTCTTC. The variable domain in full, with the rest retrieved from reference TRBV5-1 and TRBJ2-1, is KAGVTQTPRYLIKTRGQQVTLSCSPISGHRSVSWYQQTPGQGLQFLFEYFSETQRNKGNFPGRFSGRQFSNSRSEMNVSTLELGDSALYLCASSPSGTSGVNEQFFGPGTRLTVL.

The chain links TRBV30 to TRBJ2-3; TRBD2 matches 8 bases. The CDR3 loop spans 16 amino acids. Germline-derived CDR1 and CDR2 are GTSNPN and SVGIG (reference sequence). With 2 bases clipped from V and 2 bases from J, the junction kept 9 bases outside the gene matches. CDR3 DNA: TGTGCCTGGAGTCTTCTAACCGGGGGGGACACAGATACGCAGTATTTT. This codes for CAWSLLTGGDTDTQYF.

This clone has only a few counts. The CDR3 is CASRGGASEAFF. The DNA for the CDR3 is TGTGCCAGCCGGGGGGGCGCATCCGAAGCTTTCTTT. V is TRBV6-5 and J is TRBJ1-1; D is perhaps TRBD1 (6 bases). Trimming stripped 8 bases from V and 8 bases from J, with 15 bases between. The CDR3 consists of 12 residues. CDR1 and CDR2 (germline): MNHEY, SVGAGI.

This clone was detected only a few times. V is TRBV7-9 and J is TRBJ2-5; 8 nucleotides match TRBD2. V shed 4 bases and J 5 bases; nucleotides not matched to a gene: 9. The CDR3 sequence is 15 residues long. Germline loops: CDR1 SEHNR, CDR2 FQNEAQ (reference sequence). The CDR3 sequence is CASSSSGRGDETQYF. The CDR3, as DNA: TGTGCCAGCAGCTCCTCAGGGCGGGGGGATGAGACCCAGTACTTC.

The chain links TRBV30 to TRBJ2-3; 8 nucleotides match TRBD2. Germline-derived CDR1 and CDR2 are GTSNPN and SVGIG (reference sequence). The CDR3 totals 14 residues. The V segment lost 5 bases and the J segment 2 bases; nucleotides outside the gene matches: 6. The CDR3 region has the DNA TGTGCCTGGGCCGGGACTAGACTCACAGATACGCAGTATTTT. This sequence encodes CAWAGTRLTDTQYF. Full variable domain (rest looked up from reference TRBV30 and TRBJ2-3): SQTIHQWPATLVQPVGSPLSLECTVEGTSNPNLYWYRQAAGRGLQLLFYSVGIGQISSEVPQNLSASRPQDRQFILSSKKLLLSDSGFYLCAWAGTRLTDTQYFGPGTRLTVL.

The chain carries TRBV11-3 and TRBJ2-1; TRBD2 agrees at 7 bases. CDR1 and CDR2 from the germline V gene are SGHNT and YENEEA. The CDR3 contains 13 residues. Trimming at V came to 5 bases and at J to 6 bases, leaving 4 bases not matched to a gene. The CDR3 here is CASSDGTTNEQFF. The CDR3 bases are TGTGCCAGCAGCGACGGGACTACCAATGAGCAGTTCTTC.

This chain joins TRBV7-3 and TRBJ2-1; TRBD2 aligns across 12 bases. Germline values: CDR1 SGHTA, CDR2 FQGTGA. V shed 1 base and J 8 bases; nucleotides not matched to a gene: 15. The CDR3 length is 19 residues. CDR3 in DNA: TGTGCCAGCAGCTTAAACCCCCAGACCTCTAGCGGGGGGGCCGATGAGCAGTTCTTC. Its protein is CASSLNPQTSSGGADEQFF.